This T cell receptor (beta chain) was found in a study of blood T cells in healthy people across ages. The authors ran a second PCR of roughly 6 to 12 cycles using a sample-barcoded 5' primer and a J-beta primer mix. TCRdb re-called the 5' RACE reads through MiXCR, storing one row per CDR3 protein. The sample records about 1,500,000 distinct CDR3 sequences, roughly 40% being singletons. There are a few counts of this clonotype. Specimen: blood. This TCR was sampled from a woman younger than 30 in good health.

The DNA of the CDR3 is TGTGCCAGCAGCCAAGAAGAGGTAGCGGAGCAGTTCTTC. As protein: CASSQEEVAEQFF. The gene calls are TRBV14 and TRBJ2-1, with a possible D match to TRBD2 (5 bases). The germline V gene encodes CDR1 SGHDN and CDR2 FVKESK. This CDR3 has 13 amino acids. With 0 bases removed from V and 10 bases from J, the gap between germline ends came to 10 bases.